This T cell receptor beta chain was identified in a study of shared clonotypes between healthy human individuals. At the level of the study: Donors consisted of a couple of women and a few men between 18 and 49.

Using immunoSEQ multiplex PCR, the repertoire was profiled, and TCRdb retains in-frame clones only, with some absent. The repertoire has more than 2,000,000 clones, approximately 94% of them found once; the top ten carry about 0.13%. About this clone itself: The antigen remains undetermined. The same CDR3 also results from other DNA sequences found in this sample.

The CDR3 has 13 residues. V gave up 3 bases and J gave up 3 bases, with 6 bases separating them. CDR1 is MNHNS and CDR2 is SASEGT in the germline V gene. Regarding the study as a whole: As a rule, naive subsets had a larger estimated richness than memory subsets. Non-shared clonotypes had lower generation probabilities than clonotypes shared by all four sorted-subset donors.

The chain uses TRBV6-1 and TRBJ1-5; D gene ambiguous. The sample comprised naive CD4+ T cells sorted from blood. Subset noted: CD45RA+ positively selected. The clonotype comes from a man aged 18 to 29 in good health. As DNA, the CDR3 is TGTGCCAGCAGTGAGGGGTTCAATCAGCCCCAGCATTTT. As protein: CASSEGFNQPQHF.